Listed below are T cell receptor beta chains from one sample, sequenced in a study of blood T cell repertoires in COVID-19. TCRdb's copy holds only in-frame clones and misses some; the assay was immunoSEQ multiplex PCR. The profile shows approximately 110,000 clones, roughly 72% of them singletons. Sequenced: peripheral blood. These receptors were obtained from a man older than 75 with COVID-19, enrolled during active disease. The CDR3 runs from the conserved cysteine through the conserved F or W. A D gene is named only where the DNA matches it firmly. Only part of the rows carry a size: once, few, many, or a class if the clone is expanded.

TRBV10-3	TRBJ2-3	.	.	TGTGCCATCAGTGAGACAGGGAAAGGAGATACGCAGTATTTT	CAISETGKGDTQYF
TRBV15	TRBJ2-5	TRBD2	.	TGTGCCACCAGCAGAAGGCGGCGGGAGGCAGAGACCCAGTACTTC	CATSRRRREAETQYF
TRBV27	TRBJ1-6	.	.	TGTGCCAGCAGTTTTGGAGGGCCTTCCTCGGGGTCACCCCTCCACTTT	CASSFGGPSSGSPLHF
TRBV28	TRBJ2-6	.	.	TGTGCCAGCAGTTCCCCGGCAGGGTCGTACTCTGGGGCCAACGTCCTGACTTTC	CASSSPAGSYSGANVLTF
TRBV2	TRBJ1-6	.	.	TGTGCCAGCAGGGGAGGAAGGGGCGGGAATTCACCCCTCCACTTT	CASRGGRGGNSPLHF
TRBV7-9	TRBJ2-5	TRBD1	.	TGTGCCAGCAGCTTTACAGGGGTAGCAGAGACCCAGTACTTC	CASSFTGVAETQYF
TRBV6-5	TRBJ2-7	TRBD2	.	TGTGCCAGCAGCCTCCTGCTTCGGGGGGTCGAGCAGTACTTC	CASSLLLRGVEQYF
TRBV19	TRBJ1-2	TRBD1	.	TGTGCCAGTAGTATAGCCGACAGGGACGGCTACACCTTC	CASSIADRDGYTF
TRBV6-6	TRBJ2-2	.	few	TGTGCCAGCAGTTCCCAGGGTATCACCGGGGAGCTGTTTTTT	CASSSQGITGELFF
TRBV12-3/TRBV12-4	TRBJ1-1	TRBD1	.	TGTGCCAGCAGGACAGGGCTTAACACTGAAGCTTTCTTT	CASRTGLNTEAFF
TRBV18	TRBJ1-3	.	.	TGTGCCAGCTCACCGCGGGACTTCGAGAACACCATATATTTT	CASSPRDFENTIYF
TRBV27	TRBJ2-7	.	few	TGTGCCAGCAGTTCCCGTGGAGAGACCTACGAGCAGTACTTC	CASSSRGETYEQYF
TRBV29-1	TRBJ2-1	TRBD2	once	TGCAGCCTGGGGAGGGACAATGAGCAGTTCTTC	CSLGRDNEQFF
TRBV7-3	TRBJ1-1	.	.	TGTGCCAGCAGCCCTTTCGGTGAGAACACTGAAGCTTTCTTT	CASSPFGENTEAFF
TRBV7-3	TRBJ2-6	TRBD2	.	TGTGCCAGCAGCTTACAACCGGGACTAGCGCTCTCTGGGGCCAACGTCCTGACTTTC	CASSLQPGLALSGANVLTF
TRBV9	TRBJ2-5	TRBD2	.	TGTGCCAGCAGCGTAGCGGGAGGGCCTGGGGAGACCCAGTACTTC	CASSVAGGPGETQYF
TRBV12-3/TRBV12-4	TRBJ1-4	TRBD1	.	TGTGCCAGCAGACGGACAGGCGGGGAAAAACTGTTTTTT	CASRRTGGEKLFF
TRBV5-8	TRBJ2-1	TRBD2	.	TGTGCCAGGAGGAGCGGGAAACTCTACAATGAGCAGTTCTTC	CARRSGKLYNEQFF
TRBV29-1	TRBJ1-3	.	once	TGCAGCGTTCACCAGCGGAACACCATATATTTT	CSVHQRNTIYF
TRBV24-1	TRBJ2-7	TRBD1	.	TGTGCCACCAGTGATCCCGGGACAGGGGGCGAGAGGCAGTACTTC	CATSDPGTGGERQYF
TRBV4-1	TRBJ2-3	TRBD1	.	TGCGCCAGCAGCCCACGTACCGGGACAGGCCTCACAGATACGCAGTATTTT	CASSPRTGTGLTDTQYF
TRBV5-1	TRBJ2-1	TRBD2	once	TGCGCCAGCAGCGTTAGCGGGGACTACAATGAGCAGTTCTTC	CASSVSGDYNEQFF
TRBV7-3	TRBJ2-3	.	.	TGTGCCAGCAGCCCACGGGGGAGAAGCGCAGATACGCAGTATTTT	CASSPRGRSADTQYF
TRBV6-5	TRBJ1-4	TRBD1	.	TGTGCCAGCAGTTACGACGGAGCCGGGACAGGCGAAAAACTGTTTTTT	CASSYDGAGTGEKLFF
TRBV18	TRBJ2-2	TRBD1	.	TGTGCCAGCTCACCACCCGGGACAGGGGGTTCCGGGGAGCTGTTTTTT	CASSPPGTGGSGELFF
TRBV7-9	TRBJ1-5	.	.	TGTGCCAGCAGCCGAGTTGTAAGGGGTAGCAATCAGCCCCAGCATTTT	CASSRVVRGSNQPQHF
TRBV28	TRBJ1-2	.	.	TGTGCCAGCAGTCTCCCGGGAAGCTATGGCTACACCTTC	CASSLPGSYGYTF
TRBV10-2	TRBJ1-6	TRBD1	.	TGCGCCAGCGGGAAGGGACAGGTCGAGAATTCACCCCTCCACTTT	CASGKGQVENSPLHF
TRBV6-6	TRBJ2-7	.	few	TGTGCCAGCAGAGACGGGACTGACCCCCTAGGGTACTTC	CASRDGTDPLGYF
TRBV19	TRBJ1-1	.	.	TGTGCCAGTAGTATCCGGTCTGAAGCTTTCTTT	CASSIRSEAFF
TRBV9	TRBJ2-1	.	.	TGTGCCAGCAGCGTAGTTCCGGCCCCAGGGAATGAGCAGTTCTTC	CASSVVPAPGNEQFF
TRBV19	TRBJ1-2	TRBD1	once	TGTGCCAGTAGTTTCCGGGACAGCCTCTATGGCTACACCTTC	CASSFRDSLYGYTF
TRBV19	TRBJ1-5	.	.	TGTGCCAGTAGTATGTTCAAGGCGGGTATCAAGCCCCAGCATTTT	CASSMFKAGIKPQHF
TRBV3-1/TRBV3-2	TRBJ2-5	TRBD2	.	TGTGCCAGCAGCCAAGAAGGGACTAGCGGGAGGACCCAGTACTTC	CASSQEGTSGRTQYF
TRBV29-1	TRBJ2-7	TRBD1	.	TGCAGCGGCTCAGAAACAGGGGCGCAGTACTTC	CSGSETGAQYF
TRBV15	TRBJ1-3	TRBD1	once	TGTGCCACCTCCCCGGGACAGGCCCGTTTCTCTGGAAACACCATATATTTT	CATSPGQARFSGNTIYF
TRBV10-1	TRBJ2-3	TRBD2	.	TGCGCCAGCAGTGAGAGAAGTAGCGGGTCCACAGATACGCAGTATTTT	CASSERSSGSTDTQYF